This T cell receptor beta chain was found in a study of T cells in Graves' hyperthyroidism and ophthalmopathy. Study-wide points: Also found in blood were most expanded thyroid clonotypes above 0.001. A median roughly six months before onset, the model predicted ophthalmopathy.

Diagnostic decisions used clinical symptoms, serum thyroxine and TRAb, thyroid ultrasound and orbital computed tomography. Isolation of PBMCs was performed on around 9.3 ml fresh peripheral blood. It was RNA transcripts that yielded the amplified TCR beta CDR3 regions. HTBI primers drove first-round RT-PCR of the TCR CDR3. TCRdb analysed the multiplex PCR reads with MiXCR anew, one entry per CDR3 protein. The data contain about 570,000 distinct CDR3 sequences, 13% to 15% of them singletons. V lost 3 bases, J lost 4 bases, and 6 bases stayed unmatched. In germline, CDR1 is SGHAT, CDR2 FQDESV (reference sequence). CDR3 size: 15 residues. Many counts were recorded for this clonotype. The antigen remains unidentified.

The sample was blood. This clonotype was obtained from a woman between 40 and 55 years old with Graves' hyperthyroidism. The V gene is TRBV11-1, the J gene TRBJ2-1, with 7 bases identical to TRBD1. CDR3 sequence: CASSLRQGPYNEQFF. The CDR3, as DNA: TGTGCCAGCAGCTTGAGACAGGGACCATACAATGAGCAGTTCTTC.